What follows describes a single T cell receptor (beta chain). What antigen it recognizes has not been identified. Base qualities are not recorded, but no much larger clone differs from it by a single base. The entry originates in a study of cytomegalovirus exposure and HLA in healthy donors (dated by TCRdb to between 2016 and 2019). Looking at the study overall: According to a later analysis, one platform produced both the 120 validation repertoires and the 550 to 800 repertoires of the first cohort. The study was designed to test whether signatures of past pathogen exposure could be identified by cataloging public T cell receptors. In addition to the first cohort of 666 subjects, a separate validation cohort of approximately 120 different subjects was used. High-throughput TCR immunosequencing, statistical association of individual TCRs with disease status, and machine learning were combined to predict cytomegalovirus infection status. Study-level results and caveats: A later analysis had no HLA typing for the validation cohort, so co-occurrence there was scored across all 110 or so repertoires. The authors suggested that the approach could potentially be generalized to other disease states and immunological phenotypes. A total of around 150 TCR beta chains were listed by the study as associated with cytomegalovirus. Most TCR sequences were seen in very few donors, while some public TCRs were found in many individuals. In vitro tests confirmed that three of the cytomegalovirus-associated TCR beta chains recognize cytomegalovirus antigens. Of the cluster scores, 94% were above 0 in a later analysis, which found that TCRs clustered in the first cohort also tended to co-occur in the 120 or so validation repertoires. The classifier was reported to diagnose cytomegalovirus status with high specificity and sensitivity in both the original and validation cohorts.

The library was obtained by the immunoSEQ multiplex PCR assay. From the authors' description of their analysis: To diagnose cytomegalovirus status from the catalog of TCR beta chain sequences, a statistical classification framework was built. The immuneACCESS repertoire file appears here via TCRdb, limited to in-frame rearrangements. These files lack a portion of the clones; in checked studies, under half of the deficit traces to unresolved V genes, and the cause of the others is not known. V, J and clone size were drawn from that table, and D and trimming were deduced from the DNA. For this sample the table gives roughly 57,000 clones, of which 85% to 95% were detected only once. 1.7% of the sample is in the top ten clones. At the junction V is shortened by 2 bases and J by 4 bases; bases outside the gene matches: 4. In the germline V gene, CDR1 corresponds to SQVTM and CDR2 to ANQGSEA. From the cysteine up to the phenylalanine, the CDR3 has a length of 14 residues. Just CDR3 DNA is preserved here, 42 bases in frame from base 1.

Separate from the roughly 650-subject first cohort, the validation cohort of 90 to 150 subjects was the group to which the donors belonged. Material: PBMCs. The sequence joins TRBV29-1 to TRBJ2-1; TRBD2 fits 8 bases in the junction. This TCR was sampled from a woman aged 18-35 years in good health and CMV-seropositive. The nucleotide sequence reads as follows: TGCAGCGTTGAATCAGCGGGGGTATACAATGAGCAGTTCTTC. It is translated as CSVESAGVYNEQFF.